This record looks at one TCR beta chain sequence and its context. The length of the CDR3 is 16 residues. Losses at the gene ends were 8 bases for V and 5 bases for J; bases not matched to a gene: 13. From germline, CDR1 is ENHRY and CDR2 SYGVKD. Participant ages covered about 18 to 95 years across 24 US areas. Participant reports of clinical history set cohort assignment. Participants in the exposed group had met a COVID-19 case in the 2 weeks before joining the study. Assay used: immunoSEQ multiplex PCR; TCRdb lists only in-frame clones, some missing. This table has 140,000 to 150,000 clones, roughly 84% appearing once. The data derive from a study of blood T cell repertoires in COVID-19.

Input material: PBMCs or T cells enriched from blood (not recorded which). The clonotype comes from a woman in her forties or fifties who had been exposed to COVID-19. The genes are TRBV10-3 and TRBJ2-2, with 8 nucleotides matching TRBD2. The CDR3 region has the DNA TGTGCCATCGGTGCTCCGGGACTAGGAAGTACCGGGGAGCTGTTTTTT. Its translation: CAIGAPGLGSTGELFF.